Listed below are T cell receptor beta chains from one sample, sequenced in a study of blood T cell repertoires in COVID-19. Using immunoSEQ multiplex PCR, the repertoire was profiled, and TCRdb retains in-frame clones only, with some absent. The sample includes under 350,000 clones, about 86% of them seen just once. The sequenced sample was PBMCs or T cells enriched from blood (not recorded which). The receptors come from a woman aged 40 to 50 with acute COVID-19. CDR3s leave out the opening cysteine and the closing phenylalanine or tryptophan. A D gene is named only where the DNA matches it firmly. Size is omitted from some rows. Given values are once, few, many or a class for expanded clones.

CDR3: ATSDLGTGGGYT
J: TRBJ1-2
D: TRBD1
V: TRBV24-1
size: -
length: 12

CDR3: ASSGDWLNSPLH
J: TRBJ1-6
D: -
V: TRBV9
size: -
length: 12

CDR3: ASSLFAGGSGYT
J: TRBJ1-2
D: TRBD1
V: TRBV27
size: -
length: 12

CDR3: ASSLSGTGSQPQH
J: TRBJ1-5
D: TRBD1
V: TRBV2
size: -
length: 13

CDR3: ASSTRQGGETQY
J: TRBJ2-5
D: TRBD1
V: TRBV19
size: once
length: 12

CDR3: ASRRGQLYGYT
J: TRBJ1-2
D: -
V: TRBV12-3/TRBV12-4
size: -
length: 11

CDR3: ASGDRASYEQY
J: TRBJ2-7
D: TRBD1
V: TRBV2
size: few
length: 11

CDR3: ASSETTTGTGIRGYT
J: TRBJ1-2
D: TRBD1
V: TRBV5-4
size: -
length: 15

CDR3: ASSFLAGQETQY
J: TRBJ2-5
D: -
V: TRBV5-6
size: -
length: 12

CDR3: ASSLALAGVSTGELF
J: TRBJ2-2
D: TRBD2
V: TRBV5-1
size: -
length: 15

CDR3: ASTNSGTSGNTGELF
J: TRBJ2-2
D: TRBD2
V: TRBV7-9
size: -
length: 15

CDR3: ASSLTGTGGHTIY
J: TRBJ1-3
D: TRBD1
V: TRBV5-6
size: -
length: 13

CDR3: ASSLGQLYGYT
J: TRBJ1-2
D: -
V: TRBV12-3/TRBV12-4
size: -
length: 11

CDR3: ASSWGDYEQY
J: TRBJ2-7
D: -
V: TRBV5-1
size: -
length: 10

CDR3: SVGTSVYNEQF
J: TRBJ2-1
D: TRBD2
V: TRBV29-1
size: -
length: 11

CDR3: ASSQQTQTPNYGYT
J: TRBJ1-2
D: -
V: TRBV4-1
size: -
length: 14

CDR3: ASSSPGTGGTEAF
J: TRBJ1-1
D: TRBD1
V: TRBV28
size: once
length: 13

CDR3: ASSQVVGSSTDTQY
J: TRBJ2-3
D: -
V: TRBV4-2
size: -
length: 14

CDR3: ASSPQDGTNYGYT
J: TRBJ1-2
D: -
V: TRBV7-9
size: -
length: 13

CDR3: ASSGTGGLNGEKLF
J: TRBJ1-4
D: TRBD1
V: TRBV5-6
size: -
length: 14

CDR3: ASRTQVINTEAF
J: TRBJ1-1
D: -
V: TRBV28
size: -
length: 12

CDR3: ASSERTGDIGELF
J: TRBJ2-2
D: TRBD1
V: TRBV9
size: -
length: 13

CDR3: ASSNGKPDNEQF
J: TRBJ2-1
D: -
V: TRBV6-7
size: -
length: 12

CDR3: ASSSGGAGSPLH
J: TRBJ1-6
D: TRBD1
V: TRBV27
size: -
length: 12

CDR3: SVEFLDRALMNTEAF
J: TRBJ1-1
D: TRBD1
V: TRBV29-1
size: -
length: 15

CDR3: ASSPGRRNYGYT
J: TRBJ1-2
D: -
V: TRBV18
size: -
length: 12

CDR3: ASSQAGRSFYEQY
J: TRBJ2-7
D: -
V: TRBV3-1/TRBV3-2
size: -
length: 13

CDR3: ASSLGGISGRFYEQY
J: TRBJ2-7
D: TRBD2
V: TRBV7-2
size: -
length: 15

CDR3: ASSDQQGIEANSPLH
J: TRBJ1-6
D: TRBD1
V: TRBV25-1
size: -
length: 15

CDR3: AISGGQDKNYGYT
J: TRBJ1-2
D: TRBD1
V: TRBV10-3
size: -
length: 13

CDR3: ASSQVGQGDGYT
J: TRBJ1-2
D: TRBD1
V: TRBV3-1/TRBV3-2
size: -
length: 12

CDR3: ASSYSRVNEQF
J: TRBJ2-1
D: -
V: TRBV6-6
size: -
length: 11